These 7 T cell receptor beta chains were sequenced from one sample in a study of beta chain features in type 1 diabetes. As every portion of the isolated RNA was reverse transcribed, the sequencing read expressed TCRB transcripts. Only in-frame clones appear in the TCRdb table, and some are missing; sequencing was by immunoSEQ multiplex PCR. The repertoire holds a few hundred thousand clones, with around 16% as singletons. Material for sequencing was naive CD4+ T cells from blood. The receptors here all came from a woman in her late teens or twenties in good health.

This clone was counted between two and nine times. Written as DNA, the CDR3 is TGTGCCAGCAGCTTAGGGCAGTATGGCTACACCTTC. Its protein product is CASSLGQYGYTF. The J gene is TRBJ1-2, the V gene TRBV7-8; no clear D gene. V lost 1 base and J lost 5, with 5 bases in between. Germline V gene data show CDR1 as SGHVS and CDR2 as FQNEAQ. The CDR3 runs 12 residues.

The rearrangement joins TRBV6-5 to TRBJ1-5, with a possible D match to TRBD1 (5 bases). The CDR3 runs to 13 residues. Trimming took 5 bases from V and 7 from J, leaving 12 bases between them. Looked up from germline, CDR1 is MNHEY and CDR2 is SVGAGI. The CDR3 DNA reads as TGTGCCAGCAGTGTCAGGGTGGGGCAGCCCCAGCATTTT. Translated: CASSVRVGQPQHF.

This clone occurred a few times. The chain joins TRBV28 to TRBJ2-7; D unresolved. The CDR3 extends over 13 amino acids. Germline V CDR1 and CDR2: MDHEN, SYDVKM. V lost 3 bases, J lost 5 bases, and 11 bases lay in between. CDR3 DNA: TGTGCCAGCAGTTTTTGGCCCAAGAACGAGCAGTACTTC. Translated, it gives CASSFWPKNEQYF.

The rearrangement joins TRBV7-8 to TRBJ1-1; unclear D gene. V was clipped by 8 bases and J by 4 bases, with 11 bases between them. The CDR3 has 12 residues. Germline lookup yields CDR1 SGHVS and CDR2 FQNEAQ. The CDR3 nucleotides are TGTGCCAGCTTCGTGCGGTCCACTGAAGCTTTCTTT. Amino acids: CASFVRSTEAFF.

This clone appeared a few times. This chain links TRBV4-2 with TRBJ1-2; D possibly corresponds to TRBD1 (6 bases). V shed 0 bases and J shed 7 bases, with 12 bases lying between them. Germline values: CDR1 LGHNA, CDR2 YNFKEQ. The CDR3 runs to 14 residues. CDR3 region: CASSQDSGVFGYTF. The CDR3, as DNA: TGTGCCAGCAGCCAAGATTCAGGGGTGTTTGGCTACACCTTC.

This clone was seen more than once but under ten times. The chain links TRBV5-1 to TRBJ2-6, with unresolved D. V lost 0 bases and J 12 bases, leaving 13 bases between the germline ends. CDR1 and CDR2 from the germline V gene are SGHRS and YFSETQ. This CDR3 is built from 14 residues. The CDR3 sequence: CASSLDVRPGVLTF. The CDR3 nucleotides are TGCGCCAGCAGCTTGGACGTCAGGCCAGGCGTCCTGACTTTC.

The chain joins TRBV29-1 to TRBJ2-7; D gene ambiguous. With 6 bases removed from V and 3 bases from J, the gap between germline ends came to 15 bases. This CDR3 comprises 13 residues. Germline V gene data show CDR1 as SQVTM and CDR2 as ANQGSEA. The CDR3 here is CSVLFTANYEQYF. In nucleotides, the CDR3 is TGCAGCGTCCTCTTTACAGCTAACTACGAGCAGTACTTC.